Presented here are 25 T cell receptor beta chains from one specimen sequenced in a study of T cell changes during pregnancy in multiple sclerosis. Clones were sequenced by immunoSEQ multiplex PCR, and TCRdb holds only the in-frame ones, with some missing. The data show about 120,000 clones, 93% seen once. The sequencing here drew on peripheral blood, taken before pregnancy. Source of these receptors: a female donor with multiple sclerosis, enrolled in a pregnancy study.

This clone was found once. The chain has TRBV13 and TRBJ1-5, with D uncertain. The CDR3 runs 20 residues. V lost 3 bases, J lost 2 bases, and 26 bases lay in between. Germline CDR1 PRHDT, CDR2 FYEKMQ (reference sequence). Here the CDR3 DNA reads TGTGCCAGCAGCTTTAGGGCCCCCGGGGTACACGATAGCGGCAATCAGCCCCAGCATTTT. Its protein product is CASSFRAPGVHDSGNQPQHF.

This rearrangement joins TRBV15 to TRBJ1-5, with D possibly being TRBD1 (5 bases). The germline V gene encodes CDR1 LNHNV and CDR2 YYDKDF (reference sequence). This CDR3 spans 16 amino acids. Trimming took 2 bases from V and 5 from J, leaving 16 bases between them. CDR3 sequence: CATSRWVGADDQPQHF. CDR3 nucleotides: TGTGCCACCAGCAGATGGGTAGGGGCGGACGATCAGCCCCAGCATTTT.

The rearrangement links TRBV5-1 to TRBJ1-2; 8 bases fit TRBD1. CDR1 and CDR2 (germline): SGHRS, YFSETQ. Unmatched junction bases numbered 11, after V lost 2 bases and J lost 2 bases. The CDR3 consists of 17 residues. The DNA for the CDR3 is TGCGCCAGCAGCTTAAGGACAGGGCCGCAACTAAACTATGGCTACACCTTC. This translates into CASSLRTGPQLNYGYTF.

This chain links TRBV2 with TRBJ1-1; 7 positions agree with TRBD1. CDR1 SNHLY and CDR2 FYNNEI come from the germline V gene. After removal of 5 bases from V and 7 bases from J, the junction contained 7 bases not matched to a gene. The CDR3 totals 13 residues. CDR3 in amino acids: CASSRTGGGEAFF. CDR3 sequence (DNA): TGTGCCAGCAGTCGGACAGGAGGGGGTGAAGCTTTCTTT. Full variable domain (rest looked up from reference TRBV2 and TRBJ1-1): EPEVTQTPSHQVTQMGQEVILRCVPISNHLYFYWYRQILGQKVEFLVSFYNNEISEKSEIFDDQFSVERPDGSNFTLKIRSTKLEDSAMYFCASSRTGGGEAFFGQGTRLTVV.

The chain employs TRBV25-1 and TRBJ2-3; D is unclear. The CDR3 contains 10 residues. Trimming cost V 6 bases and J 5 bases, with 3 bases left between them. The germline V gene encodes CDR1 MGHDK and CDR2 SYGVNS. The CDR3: CASSLDTQYF. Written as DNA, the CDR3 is TGTGCCAGCAGCTTAGATACGCAGTATTTT.

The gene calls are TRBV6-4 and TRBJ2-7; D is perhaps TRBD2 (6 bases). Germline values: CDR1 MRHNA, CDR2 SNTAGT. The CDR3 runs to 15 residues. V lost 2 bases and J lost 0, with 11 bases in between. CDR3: CASSDPGVYSYEQYF. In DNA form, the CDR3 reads TGTGCCAGCAGTGACCCGGGGGTCTACTCCTACGAGCAGTACTTC.

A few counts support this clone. The CDR3 loop reads CASSLDGGLRGTEAFF. As DNA, the CDR3 is TGTGCCAGCAGCTTGGACGGGGGGCTTAGGGGCACTGAAGCTTTCTTT. The rearrangement joins TRBV5-4 to TRBJ1-1; tentative D call: TRBD1 (6 bases). Trimming removed 0 bases at V and 4 bases at J, with 16 bases between. CDR3 length: 16 residues. CDR1 and CDR2 from the germline V gene are SGHNT and YYREEE (reference sequence).

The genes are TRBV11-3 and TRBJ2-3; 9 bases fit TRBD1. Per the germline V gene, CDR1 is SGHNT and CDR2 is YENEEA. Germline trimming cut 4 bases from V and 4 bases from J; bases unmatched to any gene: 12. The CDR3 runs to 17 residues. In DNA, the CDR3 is TGTGCCAGCAGCTGGACGCCCGGGACAGGGAGGGCAGATACGCAGTATTTT. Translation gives CASSWTPGTGRADTQYF.

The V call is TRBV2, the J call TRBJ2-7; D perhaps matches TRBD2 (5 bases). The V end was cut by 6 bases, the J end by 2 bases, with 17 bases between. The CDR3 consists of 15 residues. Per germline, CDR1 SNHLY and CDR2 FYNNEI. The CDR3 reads CASRVERLSPYEQYF. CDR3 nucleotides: TGTGCCAGCAGAGTCGAACGACTATCACCCTACGAGCAGTACTTC.

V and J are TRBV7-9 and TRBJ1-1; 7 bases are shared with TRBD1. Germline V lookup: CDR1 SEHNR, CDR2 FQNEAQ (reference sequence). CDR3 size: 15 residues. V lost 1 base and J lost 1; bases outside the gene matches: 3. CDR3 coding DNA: TGTGCCAGCAGCTTAGTAGGACAGGCGAACACTGAAGCTTTCTTT. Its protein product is CASSLVGQANTEAFF. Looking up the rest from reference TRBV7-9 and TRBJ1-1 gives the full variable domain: DTGVSQNPRHKITKRGQNVTFRCDPISEHNRLYWYRQTLGQGPEFLTYFQNEAQLEKSRLLSDRFSAERPKGSFSTLEIQRTEQGDSAMYLCASSLVGQANTEAFFGQGTRLTVV.

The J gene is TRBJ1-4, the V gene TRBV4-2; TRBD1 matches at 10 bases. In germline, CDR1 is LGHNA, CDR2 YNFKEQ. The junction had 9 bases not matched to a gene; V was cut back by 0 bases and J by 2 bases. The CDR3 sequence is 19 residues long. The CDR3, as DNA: TGTGCCAGCAGCCAAGATAAAAGACAGGGGGCGCGCACTAATGAAAAACTGTTTTTT. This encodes CASSQDKRQGARTNEKLFF.

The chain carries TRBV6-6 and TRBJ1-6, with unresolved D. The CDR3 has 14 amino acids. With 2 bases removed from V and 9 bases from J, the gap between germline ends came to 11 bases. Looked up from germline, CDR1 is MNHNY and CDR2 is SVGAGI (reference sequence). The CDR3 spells CASSYDTLSSPLHF. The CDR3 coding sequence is TGTGCCAGCAGTTACGACACACTGAGTTCACCCCTCCACTTT.

CDR3 nucleotide sequence: TGCGCCAGCACCATAAACCGGGACAGGGGTACTGAAGCTTTCTTT. It yields the protein CASTINRDRGTEAFF. The chain joins TRBV5-1 to TRBJ1-1, with 10 bases fitting TRBD1. J lost 5 bases, V lost 6 bases, and 10 bases had no gene match. Germline values: CDR1 SGHRS, CDR2 YFSETQ. There are 15 residues in the CDR3.

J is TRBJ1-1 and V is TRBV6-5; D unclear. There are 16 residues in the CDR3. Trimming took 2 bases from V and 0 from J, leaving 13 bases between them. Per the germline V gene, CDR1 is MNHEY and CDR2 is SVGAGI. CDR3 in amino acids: CASSYNTITVNTEAFF. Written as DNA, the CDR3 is TGTGCCAGCAGTTACAATACCATTACAGTGAACACTGAAGCTTTCTTT.

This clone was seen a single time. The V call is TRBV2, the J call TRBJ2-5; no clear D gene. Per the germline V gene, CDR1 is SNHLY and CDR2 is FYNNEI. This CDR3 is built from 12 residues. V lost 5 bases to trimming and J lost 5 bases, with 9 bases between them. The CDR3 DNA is TGTGCCAGCAGTCTAATCATGGAGACCCAGTACTTC. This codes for CASSLIMETQYF.

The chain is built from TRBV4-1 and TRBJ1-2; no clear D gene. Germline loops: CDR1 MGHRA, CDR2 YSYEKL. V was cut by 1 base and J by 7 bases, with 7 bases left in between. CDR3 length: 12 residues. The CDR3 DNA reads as TGCGCCAGCAGCCAAGGCGCCGGTGGCTACACCTTC. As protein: CASSQGAGGYTF.

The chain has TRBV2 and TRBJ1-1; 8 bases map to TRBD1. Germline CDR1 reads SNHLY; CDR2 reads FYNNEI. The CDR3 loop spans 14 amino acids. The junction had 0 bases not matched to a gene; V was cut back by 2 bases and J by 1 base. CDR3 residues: CASSETGGNTEAFF. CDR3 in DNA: TGTGCCAGCAGTGAAACAGGGGGGAACACTGAAGCTTTCTTT.

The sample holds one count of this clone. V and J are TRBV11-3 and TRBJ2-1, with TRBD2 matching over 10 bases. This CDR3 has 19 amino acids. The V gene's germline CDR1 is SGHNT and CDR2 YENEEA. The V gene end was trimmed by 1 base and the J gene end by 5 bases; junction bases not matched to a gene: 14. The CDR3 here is CASSLGGAGGPGSHNEQFF. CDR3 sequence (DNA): TGTGCCAGCAGCTTAGGAGGAGCGGGGGGGCCGGGGTCCCACAATGAGCAGTTCTTC.

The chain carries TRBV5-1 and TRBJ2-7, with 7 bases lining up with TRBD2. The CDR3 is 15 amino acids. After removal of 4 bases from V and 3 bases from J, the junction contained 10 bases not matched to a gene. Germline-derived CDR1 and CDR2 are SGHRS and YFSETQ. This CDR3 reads CASSRRGGSDYEQYF. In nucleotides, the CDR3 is TGCGCCAGCAGCCGGCGCGGGGGTTCGGACTACGAGCAGTACTTC. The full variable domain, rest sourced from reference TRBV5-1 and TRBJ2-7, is KAGVTQTPRYLIKTRGQQVTLSCSPISGHRSVSWYQQTPGQGLQFLFEYFSETQRNKGNFPGRFSGRQFSNSRSEMNVSTLELGDSALYLCASSRRGGSDYEQYFGPGTRLTVT.

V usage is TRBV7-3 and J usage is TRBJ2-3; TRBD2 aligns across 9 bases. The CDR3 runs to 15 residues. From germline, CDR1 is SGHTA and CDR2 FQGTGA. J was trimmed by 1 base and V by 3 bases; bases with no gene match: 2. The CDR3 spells CASSLRTSGTDTQYF. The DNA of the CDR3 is TGTGCCAGCAGCTTGAGGACTAGCGGCACAGATACGCAGTATTTT.

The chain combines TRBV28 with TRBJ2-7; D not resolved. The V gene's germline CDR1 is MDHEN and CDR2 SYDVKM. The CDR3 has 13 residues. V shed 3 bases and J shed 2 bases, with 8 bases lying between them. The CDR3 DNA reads TGTGCCAGCAGTTTGGCCGAACCCTACGAGCAGTACTTC. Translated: CASSLAEPYEQYF. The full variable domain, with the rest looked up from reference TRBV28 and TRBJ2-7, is DVKVTQSSRYLVKRTGEKVFLECVQDMDHENMFWYRQDPGLGLRLIYFSYDVKMKEKGDIPEGYSVSREKKERFSLILESASTNQTSMYLCASSLAEPYEQYFGPGTRLTVT.

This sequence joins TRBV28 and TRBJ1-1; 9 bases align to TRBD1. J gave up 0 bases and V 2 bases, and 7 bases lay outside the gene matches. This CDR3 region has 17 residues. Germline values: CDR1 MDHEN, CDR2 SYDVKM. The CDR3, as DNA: TGTGCCAGCAGTTTAATCGGGACAGGGACTATGAACACTGAAGCTTTCTTT. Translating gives CASSLIGTGTMNTEAFF.

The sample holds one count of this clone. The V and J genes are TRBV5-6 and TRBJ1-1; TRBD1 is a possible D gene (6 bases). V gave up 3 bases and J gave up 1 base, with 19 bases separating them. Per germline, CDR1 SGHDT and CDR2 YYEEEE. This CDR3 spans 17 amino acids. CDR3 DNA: TGTGCCAGCAGCTCCACAGGGACGGGGCTATCGAACACTGAAGCTTTCTTT. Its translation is CASSSTGTGLSNTEAFF.

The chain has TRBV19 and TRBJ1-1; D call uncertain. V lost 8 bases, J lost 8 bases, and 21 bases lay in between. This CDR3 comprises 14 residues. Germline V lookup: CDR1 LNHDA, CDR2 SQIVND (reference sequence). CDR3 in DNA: TGTGCCAGTTTCTCGGGAAAAGGCGCACCCGAAGCTTTCTTT. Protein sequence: CASFSGKGAPEAFF.

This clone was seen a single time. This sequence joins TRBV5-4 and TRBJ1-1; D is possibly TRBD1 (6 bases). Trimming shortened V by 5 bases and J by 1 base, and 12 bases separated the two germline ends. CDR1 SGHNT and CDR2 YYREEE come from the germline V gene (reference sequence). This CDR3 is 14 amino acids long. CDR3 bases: TGTGCCAGCAGTCAACAGGGCTGGAACACTGAAGCTTTCTTT. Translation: CASSQQGWNTEAFF.